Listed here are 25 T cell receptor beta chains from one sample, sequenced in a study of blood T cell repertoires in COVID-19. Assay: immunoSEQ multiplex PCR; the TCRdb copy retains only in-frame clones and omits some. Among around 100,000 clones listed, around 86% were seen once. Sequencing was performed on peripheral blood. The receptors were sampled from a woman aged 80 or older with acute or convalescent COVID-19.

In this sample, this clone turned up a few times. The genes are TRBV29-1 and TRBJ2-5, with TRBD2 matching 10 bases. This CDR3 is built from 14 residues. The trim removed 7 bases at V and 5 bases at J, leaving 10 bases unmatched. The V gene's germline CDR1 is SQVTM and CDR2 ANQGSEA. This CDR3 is CSAPSSGSPETQYF. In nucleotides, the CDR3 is TGCAGCGCCCCGTCTAGCGGGAGCCCGGAGACCCAGTACTTC.

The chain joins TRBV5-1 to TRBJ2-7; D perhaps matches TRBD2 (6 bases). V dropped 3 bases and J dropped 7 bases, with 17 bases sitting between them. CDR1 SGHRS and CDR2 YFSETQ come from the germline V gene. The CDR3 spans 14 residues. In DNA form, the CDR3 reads TGCGCCAGCAGCTCCCGGCCGGGAGAAGGGGAGCAGTACTTC. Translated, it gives CASSSRPGEGEQYF.

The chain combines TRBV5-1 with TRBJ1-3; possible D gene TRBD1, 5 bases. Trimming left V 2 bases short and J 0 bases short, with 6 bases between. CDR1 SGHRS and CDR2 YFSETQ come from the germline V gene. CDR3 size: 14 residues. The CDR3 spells CASSLGVSGNTIYF. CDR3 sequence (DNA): TGCGCCAGCAGCTTAGGGGTCTCTGGAAACACCATATATTTT.

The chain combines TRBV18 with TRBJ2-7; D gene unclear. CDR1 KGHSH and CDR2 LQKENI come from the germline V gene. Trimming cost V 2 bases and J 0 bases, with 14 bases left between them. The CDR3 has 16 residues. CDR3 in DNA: TGTGCCAGCTCACCAGTTGTGCCAGCGAGCTCCTACGAGCAGTACTTC. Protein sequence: CASSPVVPASSYEQYF. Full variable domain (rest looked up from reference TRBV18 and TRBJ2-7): NAGVMQNPRHLVRRRGQEARLRCSPMKGHSHVYWYRQLPEEGLKFMVYLQKENIIDESGMPKERFSAEFPKEGPSILRIQQVVRGDSAAYFCASSPVVPASSYEQYFGPGTRLTVT.

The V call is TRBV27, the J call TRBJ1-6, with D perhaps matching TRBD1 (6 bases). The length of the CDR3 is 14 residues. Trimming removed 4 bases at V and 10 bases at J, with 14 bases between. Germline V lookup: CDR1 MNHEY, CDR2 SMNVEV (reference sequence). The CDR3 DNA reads TGTGCCAGCAGTTGGGCCTACAGGGAATCACCCCTCCACTTT. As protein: CASSWAYRESPLHF.

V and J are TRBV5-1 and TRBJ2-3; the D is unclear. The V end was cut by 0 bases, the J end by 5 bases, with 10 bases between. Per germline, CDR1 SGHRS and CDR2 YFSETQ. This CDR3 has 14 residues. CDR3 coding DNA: TGCGCCAGCAGCTTGGCCATTTTGCGAGATACGCAGTATTTT. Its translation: CASSLAILRDTQYF.

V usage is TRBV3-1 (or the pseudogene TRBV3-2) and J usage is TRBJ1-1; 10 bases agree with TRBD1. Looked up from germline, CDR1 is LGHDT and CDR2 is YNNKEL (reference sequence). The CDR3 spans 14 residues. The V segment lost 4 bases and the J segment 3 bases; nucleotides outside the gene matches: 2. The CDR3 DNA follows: TGTGCCAGCAGCCGACAGGGGGCTTACACTGAAGCTTTCTTT. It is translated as CASSRQGAYTEAFF.

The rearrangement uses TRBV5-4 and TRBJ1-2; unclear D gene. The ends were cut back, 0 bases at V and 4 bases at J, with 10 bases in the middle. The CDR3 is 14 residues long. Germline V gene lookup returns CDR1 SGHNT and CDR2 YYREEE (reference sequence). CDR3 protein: CASSLAAQPYGYTF. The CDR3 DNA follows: TGTGCCAGCAGCTTGGCGGCACAGCCCTATGGCTACACCTTC.

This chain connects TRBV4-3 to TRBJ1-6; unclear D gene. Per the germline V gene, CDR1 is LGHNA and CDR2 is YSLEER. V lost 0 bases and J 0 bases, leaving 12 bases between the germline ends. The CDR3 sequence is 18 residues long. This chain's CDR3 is CASSQDLGGSSYNSPLHF. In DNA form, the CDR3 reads TGCGCCAGCAGCCAAGATCTAGGAGGAAGCTCCTATAATTCACCCCTCCACTTT.

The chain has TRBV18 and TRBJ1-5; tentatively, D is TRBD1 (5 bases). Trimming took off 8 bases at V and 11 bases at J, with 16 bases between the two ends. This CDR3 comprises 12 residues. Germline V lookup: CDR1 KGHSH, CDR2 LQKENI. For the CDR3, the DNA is TGTGCCAGCCGATCTACGGGGGGAACCCAGCATTTT. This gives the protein CASRSTGGTQHF.

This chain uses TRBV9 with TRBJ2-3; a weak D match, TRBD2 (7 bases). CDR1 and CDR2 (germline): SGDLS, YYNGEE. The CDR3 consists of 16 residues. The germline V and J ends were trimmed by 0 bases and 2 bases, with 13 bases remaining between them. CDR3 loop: CASSVAAGADTDTQYF. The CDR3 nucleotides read TGTGCCAGCAGCGTAGCCGCGGGGGCCGACACAGATACGCAGTATTTT.

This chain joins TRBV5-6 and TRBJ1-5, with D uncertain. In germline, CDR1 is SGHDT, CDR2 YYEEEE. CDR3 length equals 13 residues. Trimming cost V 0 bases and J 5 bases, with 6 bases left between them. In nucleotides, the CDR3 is TGTGCCAGCAGCTTGGCCCGTTATCAGCCCCAGCATTTT. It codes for CASSLARYQPQHF.

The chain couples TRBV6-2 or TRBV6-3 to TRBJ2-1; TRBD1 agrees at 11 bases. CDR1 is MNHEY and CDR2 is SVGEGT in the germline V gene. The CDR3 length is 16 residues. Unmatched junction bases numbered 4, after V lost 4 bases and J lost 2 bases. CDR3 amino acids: CASSSAGQGAYNEQFF. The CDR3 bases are TGTGCCAGCAGTTCCGCGGGACAGGGGGCCTACAATGAGCAGTTCTTC.

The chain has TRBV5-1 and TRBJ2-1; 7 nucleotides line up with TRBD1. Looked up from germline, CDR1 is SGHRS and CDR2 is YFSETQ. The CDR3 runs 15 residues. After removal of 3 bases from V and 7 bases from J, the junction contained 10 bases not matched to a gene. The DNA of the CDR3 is TGCGCCAGCAGCTCCACAGGGGCGGTGGGAAATGAGCAGTTCTTC. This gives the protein CASSSTGAVGNEQFF.

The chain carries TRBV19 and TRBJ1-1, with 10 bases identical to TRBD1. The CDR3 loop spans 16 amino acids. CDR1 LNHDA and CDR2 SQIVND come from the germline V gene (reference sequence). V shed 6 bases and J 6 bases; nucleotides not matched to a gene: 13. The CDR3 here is CASRTWTGGSFPEAFF. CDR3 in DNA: TGTGCCAGTAGGACCTGGACAGGGGGGTCTTTCCCTGAAGCTTTCTTT. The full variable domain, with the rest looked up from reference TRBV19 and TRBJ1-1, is DGGITQSPKYLFRKEGQNVTLSCEQNLNHDAMYWYRQDPGQGLRLIYYSQIVNDFQKGDIAEGYSVSREKKESFPLTVTSAQKNPTAFYLCASRTWTGGSFPEAFFGQGTRLTVV.

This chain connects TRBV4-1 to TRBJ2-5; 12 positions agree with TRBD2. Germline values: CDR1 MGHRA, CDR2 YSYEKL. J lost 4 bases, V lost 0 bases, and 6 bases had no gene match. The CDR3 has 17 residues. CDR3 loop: CASSQDLPGLAGETQYF. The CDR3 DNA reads TGCGCCAGCAGCCAAGATCTTCCGGGACTAGCGGGAGAGACCCAGTACTTC.

As DNA, the CDR3 is TGTGCCAGCAGCGTCCCGGGACAGTTGAACACTGAAGCTTTCTTT. This sequence encodes CASSVPGQLNTEAFF. The chain combines TRBV11-2 with TRBJ1-1; the match to TRBD1 covers 7 bases. This CDR3 has 15 residues. Trimming removed 5 bases from V and 0 bases from J; junction bases left unmatched: 6. Germline CDR1 and CDR2: SGHAT and FQNNGV.

The DNA of the CDR3 is TGCAGTGCTAGTCCTAGCGCCCCCTCCTACAATGAGCAGTTCTTC. This translates into CSASPSAPSYNEQFF. The chain links TRBV20-1 to TRBJ2-1, with a tentative D call TRBD2 (6 bases). The CDR3 is made up of 15 amino acids. V was trimmed by 3 bases and J by 0 bases, leaving 12 bases between them. Germline CDR1 reads DFQATT; CDR2 reads SNEGSKA (reference sequence).

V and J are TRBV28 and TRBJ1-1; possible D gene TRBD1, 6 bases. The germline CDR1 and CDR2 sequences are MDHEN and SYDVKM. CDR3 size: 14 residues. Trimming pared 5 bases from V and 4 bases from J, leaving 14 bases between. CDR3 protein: CASSLRRGSTEAFF. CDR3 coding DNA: TGTGCCAGCAGTCTCAGAAGGGGGAGCACTGAAGCTTTCTTT.

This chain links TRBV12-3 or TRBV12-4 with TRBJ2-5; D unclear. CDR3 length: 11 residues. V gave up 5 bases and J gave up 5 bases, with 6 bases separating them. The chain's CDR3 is CASSQRETQYF. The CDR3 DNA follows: TGTGCCAGCAGTCAACGGGAGACCCAGTACTTC.

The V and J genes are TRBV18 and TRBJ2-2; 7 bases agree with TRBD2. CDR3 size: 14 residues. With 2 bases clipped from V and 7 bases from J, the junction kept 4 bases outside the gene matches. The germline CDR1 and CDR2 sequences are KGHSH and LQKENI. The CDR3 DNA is TGTGCCAGCTCACCAGCAAGCGGGAACGGGGAGCTGTTTTTT. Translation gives CASSPASGNGELFF.

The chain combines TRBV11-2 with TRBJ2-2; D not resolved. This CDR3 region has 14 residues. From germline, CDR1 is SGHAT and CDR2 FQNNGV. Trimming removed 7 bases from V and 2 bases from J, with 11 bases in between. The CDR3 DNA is TGTGCCAGCACCCTTTTAGCTAACACCGGGGAGCTGTTTTTT. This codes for CASTLLANTGELFF.

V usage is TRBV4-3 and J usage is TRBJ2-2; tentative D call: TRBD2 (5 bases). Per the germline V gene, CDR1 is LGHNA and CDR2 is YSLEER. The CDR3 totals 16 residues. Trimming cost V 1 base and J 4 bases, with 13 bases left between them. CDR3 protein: CASSQVRDLGTGELFF. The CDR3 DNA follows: TGCGCCAGCAGCCAAGTGAGGGATCTGGGCACCGGGGAGCTGTTTTTT.

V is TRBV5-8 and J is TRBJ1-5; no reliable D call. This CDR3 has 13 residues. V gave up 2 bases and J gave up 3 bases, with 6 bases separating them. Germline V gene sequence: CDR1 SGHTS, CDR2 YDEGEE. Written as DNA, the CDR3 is TGTGCCAGCAGCTTTCTCCCCAATCAGCCCCAGCATTTT. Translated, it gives CASSFLPNQPQHF.

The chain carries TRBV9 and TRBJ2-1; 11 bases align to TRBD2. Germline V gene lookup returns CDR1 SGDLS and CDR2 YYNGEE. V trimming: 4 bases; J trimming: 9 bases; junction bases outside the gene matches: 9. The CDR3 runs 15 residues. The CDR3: CASSPNLAGGREQFF. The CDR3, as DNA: TGTGCCAGCAGCCCTAACCTAGCGGGGGGACGTGAGCAGTTCTTC.